The present T cell receptor beta chain was sequenced within a study of blood T cell repertoires in COVID-19. In the authors' workflow: Researchers report that nucleated cell counts were estimated from reference gene primer amplification. The data were produced by immunoSEQ multiplex PCR, yet TCRdb's version contains in-frame clones alone and is incomplete. V and J calls and clone size follow that table, whereas D and trimming were derived from the DNA. The sample yields more than 150,000 clones, roughly four fifths seen once. Germline V gives CDR1 MNHNY, CDR2 SVGAGI (reference sequence). The V gene lost 0 bases and the J gene lost 0 bases, with 11 bases spanning the gap. The CDR3 spans 16 residues.

The clonotype comes from a woman in her forties with acute or convalescent COVID-19. Sequenced: peripheral blood. This rearrangement joins TRBV6-6 to TRBJ1-1, with D possibly being TRBD1 (6 bases). The CDR3: CASSYSGGLMNTEAFF. In nucleotides, the CDR3 is TGTGCCAGCAGTTACTCCGGGGGGCTCATGAACACTGAAGCTTTCTTT.